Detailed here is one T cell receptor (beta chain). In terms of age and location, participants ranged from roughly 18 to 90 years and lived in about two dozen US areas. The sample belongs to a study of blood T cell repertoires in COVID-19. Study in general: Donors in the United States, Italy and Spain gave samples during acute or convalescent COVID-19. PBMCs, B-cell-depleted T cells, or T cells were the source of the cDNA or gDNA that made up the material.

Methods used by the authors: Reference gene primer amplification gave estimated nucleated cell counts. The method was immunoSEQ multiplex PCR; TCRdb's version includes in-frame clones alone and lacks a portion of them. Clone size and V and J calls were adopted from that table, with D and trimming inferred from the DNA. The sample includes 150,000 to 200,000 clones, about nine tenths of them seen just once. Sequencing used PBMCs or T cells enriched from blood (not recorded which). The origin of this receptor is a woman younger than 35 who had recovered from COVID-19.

The CDR3 DNA reads as TGCGCCAGCAGGGCCGGACAGAATTACAATGAGCAGTTCTTC. It codes for CASRAGQNYNEQFF. The chain employs TRBV5-1 and TRBJ2-1; tentative D call: TRBD1 (6 bases). The CDR3 runs to 14 residues. The V gene lost 5 bases and the J gene lost 4 bases, with 13 bases spanning the gap. Germline V lookup: CDR1 SGHRS, CDR2 YFSETQ.